This TCR beta chain appears in the sequencing data of a study of T cells in Graves' hyperthyroidism and ophthalmopathy. This clonotype was counted ten times or more. Its antigen is unknown. Regions amplified from RNA transcripts were the TCR beta CDR3 regions. A first-round RT-PCR of the TCR CDR3 used the HTBI primer set. TCRdb re-called the multiplex PCR reads with MiXCR, one entry per CDR3 protein. This sample has a few hundred thousand distinct CDR3 sequences, with 12% to 15% found just once. No progression to ophthalmopathy during 18 months of follow-up defined stable disease. Study-wide results and limits: Most clonotypes expanded in thyroid above 0.001 were likewise present in blood.

V lost 4 bases, J lost 5 bases, and 7 bases stayed unmatched. The germline V gene has CDR1 SGHRS and CDR2 YFSETQ. The CDR3 sequence is 15 residues long. Sequencing was performed on blood. The TCR originated in a woman in her thirties or forties with Graves' hyperthyroidism. J is TRBJ2-3 and V is TRBV5-1, with TRBD1 identical over 10 bases. This CDR3 is CASSPGTGVGDTQYF. CDR3 DNA: TGCGCCAGCAGCCCCGGGACAGGGGTGGGAGATACGCAGTATTTT.